This TCR beta chain was retrieved from a study of T cell repertoires in cytomegalovirus infection. About the study: In public TCR beta signatures, there were indications of both CMV infection and matching HLA type. Findings and caveats of the study: HLA-C-restricted CMV-specific TCR beta clonotypes were dominant in the ex vivo response.

This clonotype occurred many times. What it binds is not known. Using its own MiXCR run on the reads, TCRdb lists one record per CDR3 protein. This table holds under 200,000 distinct CDR3 sequences, nearly 9.5% found once. Germline V CDR1 and CDR2: MDHEN, SYDVKM. Unmatched junction bases numbered 17, after V lost 5 bases and J lost 5 bases. The CDR3 runs 18 residues. Sequenced material: PBMCs. This clonotype was sampled from a human donor in good health (CMV status not recorded). Some clones in this sample may be carry-over from other donors' samples. The chain has TRBV28 and TRBJ2-2; 7 bases are a match to TRBD2. The CDR3 is CASSPPPPAGRGTGELFF. As DNA, the CDR3 is TGTGCCAGCAGTCCCCCCCCACCAGCGGGAAGGGGAACCGGGGAGCTGTTTTTT. Variable domain in full (rest from reference TRBV28 and TRBJ2-2): DVKVTQSSRYLVKRTGEKVFLECVQDMDHENMFWYRQDPGLGLRLIYFSYDVKMKEKGDIPEGYSVSREKKERFSLILESASTNQTSMYLCASSPPPPAGRGTGELFFGEGSRLTVL.